The 21 T cell receptor beta chains presented below share a single source sample, sequenced in a study of blood T cell repertoires in COVID-19. TCRdb's copy holds only in-frame clones and misses some; the assay was immunoSEQ multiplex PCR. The sample lists under 200,000 clones; approximately 83% were seen once. Material: PBMCs or T cells enriched from blood (not recorded which). These receptors all stem from a woman aged 60 to 75 who had recovered from COVID-19.

J is TRBJ1-5 and V is TRBV7-9; 10 bases align to TRBD1. Germline CDR1 SEHNR, CDR2 FQNEAQ (reference sequence). Trimming at V came to 4 bases and at J to 5 bases, leaving 2 bases not matched to a gene. CDR3 size: 14 residues. This CDR3 is CASSSTGGDQPQHF. The CDR3 bases are TGTGCCAGCAGCTCGACAGGGGGCGATCAGCCCCAGCATTTT.

This chain uses TRBV28 with TRBJ2-1; D gene ambiguous. The V end lost 4 bases, the J end lost 8 bases, and 12 bases lay between the germline ends. The CDR3 is made up of 13 amino acids. CDR1 and CDR2 (germline): MDHEN, SYDVKM. The CDR3 loop is CASSSPPVDEQFF. Here the CDR3 DNA reads TGTGCCAGCAGTTCGCCCCCAGTGGATGAGCAGTTCTTC.

The chain uses TRBV10-3 and TRBJ2-7; D may be TRBD2 (5 bases). The CDR3 contains 15 residues. V was clipped by 10 bases and J by 2 bases, with 21 bases between them. CDR1 and CDR2 (germline): ENHRY, SYGVKD. DNA for the CDR3: TGTGCCACCCAGAAGGAGGTATCAAGCGCCTACGAGCAGTACTTC. Encoded protein: CATQKEVSSAYEQYF.

This chain connects TRBV5-1 to TRBJ2-4; weak D call: TRBD1 (8 bases). The CDR3 contains 13 residues. Germline values: CDR1 SGHRS, CDR2 YFSETQ. Deletions cut 2 bases from V and 16 bases from J, with 19 bases between. This chain's CDR3 is CASSLGTGGAGYF. CDR3 in DNA: TGCGCCAGCAGCTTAGGTACAGGGGGGGCCGGATACTTC.

The chain uses TRBV7-9 and TRBJ1-4, with D maybe TRBD1 (6 bases). The CDR3 covers 16 residues. V shed 5 bases and J shed 1 base, with 14 bases lying between them. CDR1 and CDR2 from the germline V gene are SEHNR and FQNEAQ (reference sequence). This CDR3 reads CASSDRTDRTNEKLFF. Written as DNA, the CDR3 is TGTGCCAGCAGCGATAGGACAGACAGAACTAATGAAAAACTGTTTTTT. The full variable domain, its missing parts supplied by reference TRBV7-9 and TRBJ1-4, is DTGVSQNPRHKITKRGQNVTFRCDPISEHNRLYWYRQTLGQGPEFLTYFQNEAQLEKSRLLSDRFSAERPKGSFSTLEIQRTEQGDSAMYLCASSDRTDRTNEKLFFGSGTQLSVL.

The chain's CDR3 is CASSEEGTGRYNEQFF. CDR3 sequence (DNA): TGTGCCAGCAGTGAAGAGGGGACAGGGAGATACAATGAGCAGTTCTTC. The chain couples TRBV2 to TRBJ2-1; 9 bases fit TRBD1. The CDR3 sequence is 16 residues long. Germline CDR1 and CDR2: SNHLY and FYNNEI. With V trimmed by 1 base and J by 4 bases, 5 bases remained unmatched.

The rearrangement joins TRBV6-1 to TRBJ2-5; 9 bases fit TRBD2. With 3 bases clipped from V and 2 bases from J, the junction kept 7 bases outside the gene matches. This CDR3 has 16 residues. CDR1 is MNHNS, CDR2 SASEGT, per germline. CDR3: CASSDAGLAGQETQYF. In DNA, the CDR3 is TGTGCCAGCAGTGATGCGGGCCTAGCGGGGCAAGAGACCCAGTACTTC.

The chain is built from TRBV7-9 and TRBJ2-7, with D perhaps TRBD1 (6 bases). Germline CDR1 is SEHNR and CDR2 is FQNEAQ (reference sequence). Deletions cut 3 bases from V and 2 bases from J, with 11 bases between. This CDR3 comprises 14 residues. The CDR3 here is CASSFGQTAYEQYF. CDR3 coding DNA: TGTGCCAGCAGCTTTGGACAGACCGCCTACGAGCAGTACTTC.

The table lists this clone with a count of one. V gene TRBV28 combines with J gene TRBJ2-3; 9 nucleotides line up with TRBD2. With 3 bases clipped from V and 5 bases from J, the junction kept 6 bases outside the gene matches. The CDR3 extends over 15 amino acids. Germline lookup yields CDR1 MDHEN and CDR2 SYDVKM. In DNA, the CDR3 is TGTGCCAGCAGTTTTGCGGGAGGGCTGAAAGATACGCAGTATTTT. This gives the protein CASSFAGGLKDTQYF.

V usage is TRBV5-1 and J usage is TRBJ2-5; 12 bases match TRBD2. Looked up from germline, CDR1 is SGHRS and CDR2 is YFSETQ. The CDR3 extends over 18 amino acids. V trimming: 4 bases; J trimming: 4 bases; junction bases outside the gene matches: 14. CDR3: CASSAILLAGGQGETQYF. The CDR3, as DNA: TGCGCCAGCAGCGCGATCCTACTAGCGGGGGGCCAGGGAGAGACCCAGTACTTC.

This clone has only one observation. The gene calls are TRBV24-1 and TRBJ1-2; D gene ambiguous. This CDR3 region has 15 residues. V shed 4 bases and J shed 4 bases, with 15 bases lying between them. CDR1 is KGHDR and CDR2 is SFDVKD in the germline V gene. The CDR3 region has the DNA TGTGCCACCAGTGACTCCTCGACACCGTTCTATGGCTACACCTTC. This translates into CATSDSSTPFYGYTF.

The genes are TRBV6-5 and TRBJ1-2; TRBD1 matches at 9 bases. Germline lookup yields CDR1 MNHEY and CDR2 SVGAGI. The CDR3 extends over 15 amino acids. V shed 0 bases and J 5 bases; nucleotides not matched to a gene: 4. CDR3 bases: TGTGCCAGCAGTTACTCAAACAGGGGGCTATATGGCTACACCTTC. This gives the protein CASSYSNRGLYGYTF.

CDR3 residues: CASSYSIGEKLFF. Here the CDR3 DNA reads TGTGCCAGCAGTTACTCGATCGGGGAAAAACTGTTTTTT. The chain uses TRBV6-5 and TRBJ1-4; D is undetermined. The CDR3 totals 13 residues. CDR1 MNHEY and CDR2 SVGAGI come from the germline V gene. V was pared by 0 bases and J by 8 bases, with 7 bases between.

This chain links TRBV3-1 (or the pseudogene TRBV3-2) with TRBJ2-1; tentative D call: TRBD1 (5 bases). Between the trimmed V and J ends, which lost 0 bases and 9 bases, there was a span of 9 bases. Germline V gives CDR1 LGHDT, CDR2 YNNKEL (reference sequence). The CDR3 sequence is 13 residues long. The chain's CDR3 is CASSQDTQGEQFF. In DNA, the CDR3 is TGTGCCAGCAGCCAAGATACGCAGGGTGAGCAGTTCTTC.

V gene TRBV12-3 or TRBV12-4 combines with J gene TRBJ1-1; D unresolved. The CDR3 runs to 13 residues. V gave up 3 bases and J gave up 1 base, with 6 bases separating them. As DNA, the CDR3 is TGTGCCAGCAGTTTCGCCAGGAACACTGAAGCTTTCTTT. This gives the protein CASSFARNTEAFF.

The chain employs TRBV27 and TRBJ2-7, with D unresolved. The germline gives CDR1 MNHEY, CDR2 SMNVEV (reference sequence). The CDR3 consists of 15 residues. The germline V and J ends were trimmed by 5 bases and 4 bases, with 18 bases remaining between them. CDR3: CASSPRFGAVYEQYF. The DNA for the CDR3 is TGTGCCAGCAGTCCACGGTTTGGAGCAGTGTACGAGCAGTACTTC.

The J gene is TRBJ2-2, the V gene TRBV7-9; TRBD1 might be the D (6 bases). The V end lost 1 base, the J end lost 6 bases, and 12 bases lay between the germline ends. The length of the CDR3 is 15 residues. Germline values: CDR1 SEHNR, CDR2 FQNEAQ (reference sequence). This chain's CDR3 is CASSLGDKLPGELFF. The CDR3 DNA reads as TGTGCCAGCAGCTTAGGGGACAAACTCCCCGGGGAGCTGTTTTTT.

This chain connects TRBV27 to TRBJ1-5; D may be TRBD1 (6 bases). V shed 5 bases and J shed 0 bases, with 8 bases lying between them. This CDR3 has 14 residues. The germline gives CDR1 MNHEY, CDR2 SMNVEV (reference sequence). The CDR3 here is CASSQTGSNQPQHF. CDR3 coding DNA: TGTGCCAGCAGTCAGACAGGTAGCAATCAGCCCCAGCATTTT.

In this sample, this clone turned up once. The rearrangement links TRBV6-5 to TRBJ1-2; D uncertain. The germline V gene encodes CDR1 MNHEY and CDR2 SVGAGI. The CDR3 consists of 14 residues. Trimming stripped 0 bases from V and 7 bases from J, with 12 bases between. The CDR3 loop reads CASSYSMRVTGYTF. Written as DNA, the CDR3 is TGTGCCAGCAGTTACTCGATGAGGGTAACTGGCTACACCTTC.

For the CDR3, the DNA is TGTGCCAGCAGTCCGGTAACTAGGGCCGTCGGCACTGAAGCTTTCTTT. Its translation: CASSPVTRAVGTEAFF. The chain joins TRBV7-2 to TRBJ1-1; D unclear. V was shortened by 6 bases and J by 4 bases, with 21 bases between the two germline ends. This CDR3 comprises 16 residues. In germline, CDR1 is SGHTA, CDR2 FQGNSA. Full variable domain (rest looked up from reference TRBV7-2 and TRBJ1-1): GAGVSQSPSNKVTEKGKDVELRCDPISGHTALYWYRQSLGQGLEFLIYFQGNSAPDKSGLPSDRFSAERTGGSVSTLTIQRTQQEDSAVYLCASSPVTRAVGTEAFFGQGTRLTVV.

As for this clone: At the DNA level, this CDR3 is encoded by other sequences in the same sample as well. The chain uses TRBV9 and TRBJ2-1, with D hard to call. The CDR3 runs to 15 residues. V lost 2 bases and J lost 4, with 13 bases in between. Looked up from germline, CDR1 is SGDLS and CDR2 is YYNGEE. Here the CDR3 reads CASSVKSSSYNEQFF. The CDR3 region has the DNA TGTGCCAGCAGCGTTAAAAGTAGTTCTTACAATGAGCAGTTCTTC.